Listed here is a single TCR beta chain. The sample originates from a study of blood T cell repertoires in COVID-19. Study context: From T cells, B-cell-depleted T cells, or PBMCs came the material, which was cDNA or gDNA.

V trimming: 8 bases; J trimming: 0 bases; junction bases outside the gene matches: 4. CDR1 is MNHEY and CDR2 is SMNVEV in the germline V gene (reference sequence). The CDR3 runs to 14 residues. How the authors handled the data: By means of reference gene primer amplification, nucleated cell counts were estimated. Measured with immunoSEQ multiplex PCR; TCRdb has only the in-frame clones, and not every one. V and J calls and clone size are given by that table; D and trimming were obtained from the DNA. The sample includes some 47,000 clones, around 90% seen only once; the top ten take around 20%. The TCR comes from a woman aged 80 or over in a cohort sampled during active or convalescent COVID-19. Specimen: peripheral blood. This chain links TRBV27 with TRBJ1-2, with 9 bases identical to TRBD1. The CDR3 coding sequence is TGTGCCAGCGCCCGGGACAGGGCTAACTATGGCTACACCTTC. Translated: CASARDRANYGYTF.